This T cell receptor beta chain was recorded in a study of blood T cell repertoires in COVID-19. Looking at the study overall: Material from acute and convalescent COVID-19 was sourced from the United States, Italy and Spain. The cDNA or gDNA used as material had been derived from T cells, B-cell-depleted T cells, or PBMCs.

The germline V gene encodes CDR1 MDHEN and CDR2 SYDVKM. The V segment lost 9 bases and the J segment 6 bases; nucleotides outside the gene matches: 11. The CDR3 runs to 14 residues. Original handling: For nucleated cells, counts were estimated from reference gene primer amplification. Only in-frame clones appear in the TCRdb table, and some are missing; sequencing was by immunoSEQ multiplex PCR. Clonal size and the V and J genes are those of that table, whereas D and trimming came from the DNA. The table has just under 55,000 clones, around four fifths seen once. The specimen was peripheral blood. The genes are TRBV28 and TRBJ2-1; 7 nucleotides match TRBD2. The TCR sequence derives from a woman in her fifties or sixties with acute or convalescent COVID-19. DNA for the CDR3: TGTGCCAGTAGTAGCGGGTCGGATTTCAATGAGCAGTTCTTC. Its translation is CASSSGSDFNEQFF.